The 21 T cell receptor beta chains listed next were all sequenced from one sample in a study of identical twins. Via MiXCR, TCRdb re-called the 5' RACE reads, giving one row per CDR3 protein. The repertoire holds hundreds of thousands of distinct CDR3 sequences, with around 9.7% as singletons. A further study also used this sample, focusing on yellow fever vaccine responses in identical twins.

Sequenced material: CD8+ T cells sorted from blood. These TCRs come from a woman aged 18-30 years in good health.

The chain carries TRBV2 and TRBJ2-1, with TRBD1 identical over 9 bases. This CDR3 spans 17 amino acids. The J segment lost 0 bases and the V segment lost 11 bases, leaving 14 bases of the junction unmatched. In germline, CDR1 is SNHLY, CDR2 FYNNEI. As DNA, the CDR3 is TGTGCCTTGTCCGGGACAGGGTTCACTGGCTCCTACAATGAGCAGTTCTTC. Its translation: CALSGTGFTGSYNEQFF.

The genes are TRBV7-9 and TRBJ2-7, with D possibly TRBD2 on 6 matching bases. In germline, CDR1 is SEHNR, CDR2 FQNEAQ (reference sequence). Trimming cost V 6 bases and J 0 bases, with 12 bases left between them. CDR3 size: 14 residues. CDR3 protein: CASRPAGSSYEQYF. CDR3 DNA sequence: TGTGCCAGCAGACCAGCGGGTTCCTCCTACGAGCAGTACTTC.

This chain connects TRBV7-9 to TRBJ2-1; 15 bases are a match to TRBD2. Germline V CDR1 and CDR2: SEHNR, FQNEAQ (reference sequence). V lost 7 bases to trimming and J lost 1 base; unmatched junction nucleotides: 2. The CDR3 totals 16 residues. The CDR3 loop reads CASMGLAGGSYNEQFF. CDR3 sequence (DNA): TGTGCCAGCATGGGACTAGCGGGGGGTTCCTACAATGAGCAGTTCTTC. Filled out from reference TRBV7-9 and TRBJ2-1, the complete variable domain reads DTGVSQNPRHKITKRGQNVTFRCDPISEHNRLYWYRQTLGQGPEFLTYFQNEAQLEKSRLLSDRFSAERPKGSFSTLEIQRTEQGDSAMYLCASMGLAGGSYNEQFFGPGTRLTVL.

V is TRBV27 and J is TRBJ2-5; possible D gene TRBD1, 6 bases. Between the trimmed V and J ends, which lost 2 bases and 5 bases, there was a span of 12 bases. Germline-derived CDR1 and CDR2 are MNHEY and SMNVEV (reference sequence). CDR3 size: 14 residues. This CDR3 is CASSLLDRRETQYF. Written as DNA, the CDR3 is TGTGCCAGCAGTTTACTTGACAGGCGCGAGACCCAGTACTTC.

The rearrangement links TRBV27 to TRBJ2-5; 11 bases line up with TRBD2. This CDR3 comprises 17 residues. Germline V lookup: CDR1 MNHEY, CDR2 SMNVEV (reference sequence). J was trimmed by 2 bases and V by 6 bases; bases with no gene match: 11. The CDR3 loop is CASSHLQLAGVQETQYF. As DNA, the CDR3 is TGTGCCAGCAGCCACCTTCAACTAGCGGGGGTTCAAGAGACCCAGTACTTC.

This clonotype appeared many times. This rearrangement joins TRBV11-1 to TRBJ1-1; weak D call: TRBD1 (5 bases). Germline V gene sequence: CDR1 SGHAT, CDR2 FQDESV (reference sequence). V was clipped by 5 bases and J by 4 bases, with 11 bases between them. This CDR3 comprises 13 residues. CDR3 protein: CASSPPGVTEAFF. DNA of the CDR3: TGTGCCAGCAGCCCTCCGGGGGTCACTGAAGCTTTCTTT.

The chain uses TRBV12-3 or TRBV12-4 and TRBJ1-4; no clear D. V was clipped by 2 bases and J by 5 bases, with 9 bases between them. This CDR3 region has 14 residues. CDR3 amino acids: CASSLRPRNEKLFF. The CDR3 DNA is TGTGCCAGCAGTTTAAGGCCGAGAAATGAAAAACTGTTTTTT.

This clonotype was detected a few times. The gene calls are TRBV7-9 and TRBJ2-2; D might be TRBD2 (5 bases). This CDR3 contains 16 residues. The ends were cut back, 2 bases at V and 2 bases at J, with 12 bases in the middle. Germline lookup yields CDR1 SEHNR and CDR2 FQNEAQ (reference sequence). This CDR3 is CASSLSGNLNTGELFF. The CDR3 DNA reads as TGTGCCAGCAGCTTAAGCGGAAACCTTAACACCGGGGAGCTGTTTTTT. Complete variable domain (other parts from reference TRBV7-9 and TRBJ2-2): DTGVSQNPRHKITKRGQNVTFRCDPISEHNRLYWYRQTLGQGPEFLTYFQNEAQLEKSRLLSDRFSAERPKGSFSTLEIQRTEQGDSAMYLCASSLSGNLNTGELFFGEGSRLTVL.

This clonotype was seen a few times. The V gene is TRBV25-1, the J gene TRBJ2-5; the match to TRBD1 covers 10 bases. V dropped 3 bases and J dropped 1; count of bases not matched to a gene: 8. CDR1 and CDR2 from the germline V gene are MGHDK and SYGVNS. This CDR3 has 17 residues. The CDR3 sequence is CASSDSLGTGAQETQYF. As DNA, the CDR3 is TGTGCCAGCAGTGATTCCCTAGGGACAGGGGCCCAAGAGACCCAGTACTTC.

The chain carries TRBV12-5 and TRBJ1-2, with D possibly TRBD1 on 5 matching bases. CDR1 and CDR2 (germline): LGHNT, FRNRAP. There are 14 residues in the CDR3. Trimming removed 1 base at V and 7 bases at J, with 13 bases between. CDR3 sequence: CASGLDPSRGGYTF. As DNA, the CDR3 is TGTGCTAGTGGTTTGGATCCCTCAAGGGGTGGCTACACCTTC.

The chain is built from TRBV4-1 and TRBJ2-7; perhaps TRBD1 as D (5 bases). Germline V CDR1 and CDR2: MGHRA, YSYEKL. V was cut by 5 bases and J by 6 bases, with 5 bases left in between. CDR3 size: 10 residues. CDR3 nucleotides: TGCGCCAGCAGCGGGGCCGAGCAGTACTTC. Protein: CASSGAEQYF.

This clonotype was counted only a few times. The CDR3 bases are TGTGCCTGGAGGACTAAGGGGGGACAACAAGAGACCCAGTACTTC. This sequence encodes CAWRTKGGQQETQYF. The chain couples TRBV30 to TRBJ2-5; either TRBD1 or TRBD2 may fit D (6 bases each). The germline V gene has CDR1 GTSNPN and CDR2 SVGIG (reference sequence). The CDR3 sequence is 15 residues long. The V end lost 3 bases, the J end lost 2 bases, and 16 bases lay between the germline ends.

This clonotype showed up many times. This sequence joins TRBV6-1 and TRBJ2-7; unclear D gene. V was shortened by 2 bases and J by 3 bases, with 8 bases between the two germline ends. Germline loops: CDR1 MNHNS, CDR2 SASEGT. The CDR3 consists of 13 residues. This CDR3 is CASSEYWNYEQYF. The CDR3 DNA sequence: TGTGCCAGCAGTGAATATTGGAACTACGAGCAGTACTTC.

The sample holds a few counts of this clonotype. The chain carries TRBV6-6 and TRBJ2-7; the match to TRBD1 covers 8 bases. V dropped 7 bases and J dropped 7; count of bases not matched to a gene: 6. In germline, CDR1 is MNHNY, CDR2 SVGAGI (reference sequence). This CDR3 is 12 amino acids long. As DNA, the CDR3 is TGTGCCAGCACCCAAACAGGGGGAGAGCAGTACTTC. This encodes CASTQTGGEQYF.

Ten or more counts support this clonotype. The chain carries TRBV16 and TRBJ2-3, with D hard to call. CDR3 length: 11 amino acids. Trimming left V 7 bases short and J 6 bases short, with 8 bases between. Germline V gene sequence: CDR1 KGHSY, CDR2 FQNENV. As DNA, the CDR3 is TGTGCCAGCACCTCGGGCGATACGCAGTATTTT. Translated, it gives CASTSGDTQYF.

A few counts support this clonotype. J is TRBJ1-6 and V is TRBV27; D remains ambiguous. CDR3 length equals 13 residues. Germline V lookup: CDR1 MNHEY, CDR2 SMNVEV (reference sequence). V was cut by 3 bases and J by 6 bases, with 6 bases left in between. The CDR3 reads CASSFASNSPLHF. The CDR3 nucleotides are TGTGCCAGCAGTTTTGCGAGTAATTCACCCCTCCACTTT.

This clonotype was detected ten times or more. The rearrangement links TRBV20-1 to TRBJ2-2, with D possibly being TRBD1 (6 bases). Germline loops: CDR1 DFQATT, CDR2 SNEGSKA (reference sequence). The V and J ends lost 6 bases and 1 base respectively, with 12 bases between them. The CDR3 covers 14 residues. The CDR3 protein is CSAPGQLNTGELFF. As DNA, the CDR3 is TGCAGTGCCCCGGGACAACTGAACACCGGGGAGCTGTTTTTT.

This clonotype has at least ten counts. This chain joins TRBV28 and TRBJ2-7, with a possible D match to TRBD1 (5 bases). Looked up from germline, CDR1 is MDHEN and CDR2 is SYDVKM. The CDR3 has 15 residues. Deletions cut 3 bases from V and 4 bases from J, with 16 bases between. The CDR3 sequence is CASSFWAGKPYEQYF. The CDR3 DNA reads TGTGCCAGCAGTTTTTGGGCAGGGAAACCGTACGAGCAGTACTTC.

This clonotype was found a few times. V usage is TRBV7-2 and J usage is TRBJ2-3; 14 bases line up with TRBD2. This CDR3 has 16 amino acids. V trimming: 4 bases; J trimming: 5 bases; junction bases outside the gene matches: 5. Germline CDR1 SGHTA, CDR2 FQGNSA. CDR3: CASSSGLAGGGDTQYF. CDR3 nucleotides: TGTGCCAGCAGCTCCGGACTAGCGGGAGGTGGAGATACGCAGTATTTT.

The rearrangement links TRBV7-8 to TRBJ2-2, with TRBD2 as a possible D gene (6 bases). V was pared by 1 base and J by 6 bases, with 15 bases between. Germline CDR1 is SGHVS and CDR2 is FQNEAQ. The CDR3 sequence is 16 residues long. The CDR3 nucleotides are TGTGCCAGCAGCTTAGTAGTTGCGGGGTTCGCCGGGGAGCTGTTTTTT. It translates to CASSLVVAGFAGELFF.

This clonotype was found many times. V and J are TRBV12-3 or TRBV12-4 and TRBJ1-3; 12 bases agree with TRBD1. The CDR3 is made up of 14 amino acids. J was trimmed by 9 bases and V by 7 bases; bases with no gene match: 7. The CDR3 DNA sequence: TGTGCCAGCACCCCGGGACAGGGGGCTAGCACCATATATTTT. Amino acids: CASTPGQGASTIYF.